This passage covers 32 T cell receptor beta chains from one sample sequenced in a study of blood T cell repertoires in COVID-19. The method was immunoSEQ multiplex PCR; TCRdb's version includes in-frame clones alone and lacks a portion of them. The sample comprises over 200,000 clones, 90% of which are singletons, and 2% to 3% rests with the top ten. Sequencing used peripheral blood. The source is a man aged 30 to 45 with COVID-19, enrolled during active disease.

The gene calls are TRBV5-1 and TRBJ2-7; 10 bases are shared with TRBD1. CDR3 length equals 15 residues. The germline gives CDR1 SGHRS, CDR2 YFSETQ. With 4 bases clipped from V and 2 bases from J, the junction kept 6 bases outside the gene matches. CDR3 amino acids: CASSLAGQGTYEQYF. CDR3 DNA sequence: TGCGCCAGCAGCCTGGCGGGACAGGGGACCTACGAGCAGTACTTC.

J is TRBJ1-2 and V is TRBV28; no definite D call. Between the trimmed V and J ends, which lost 5 bases and 5 bases, there was a span of 6 bases. The germline CDR1 and CDR2 sequences are MDHEN and SYDVKM. This CDR3 is 11 amino acids long. The CDR3 protein is CASSPKYGYTF. The DNA for the CDR3 is TGTGCCAGCAGTCCCAAATATGGCTACACCTTC.

The J gene is TRBJ1-5, the V gene TRBV28; D not resolved. Deletions cut 5 bases from V and 1 base from J, with 9 bases between. In germline, CDR1 is MDHEN, CDR2 SYDVKM. The CDR3 runs 14 residues. CDR3 sequence (DNA): TGTGCCAGCAGTCCGGGGATGAGCAATCAGCCCCAGCATTTT. It codes for CASSPGMSNQPQHF.

This clone was counted only a few times. J is TRBJ1-6 and V is TRBV6-2 or TRBV6-3; D uncertain. CDR1 MNHEY and CDR2 SVGEGT come from the germline V gene. Trimming removed 4 bases from V and 11 bases from J, with 12 bases in between. This CDR3 comprises 13 residues. The CDR3 region has the DNA TGTGCCAGCAGTTCGGGAGGGCACGCACCCCTCCACTTT. This codes for CASSSGGHAPLHF.

The genes are TRBV24-1 and TRBJ2-1, with D possibly being TRBD2 (7 bases). Trimming pared 3 bases from V and 9 bases from J, leaving 14 bases between. Per the germline V gene, CDR1 is KGHDR and CDR2 is SFDVKD. CDR3 size: 14 residues. CDR3 region: CATSDRGGASEQFF. In DNA form, the CDR3 reads TGTGCCACCAGTGATAGAGGGGGGGCAAGTGAGCAGTTCTTC.

The CDR3 sequence is CASSPSGGALIDEQFF. CDR3 DNA: TGTGCCAGCAGCCCTAGCGGGGGGGCCCTTATCGATGAGCAGTTCTTC. The V and J genes are TRBV4-2 and TRBJ2-1; the match to TRBD2 covers 12 bases. Germline loops: CDR1 LGHNA, CDR2 YNFKEQ. The junction had 9 bases not matched to a gene; V was cut back by 4 bases and J by 8 bases. The CDR3 consists of 16 residues.

This clone has a handful of counts. J is TRBJ1-6 and V is TRBV2; 8 positions agree with TRBD1. V trimming: 7 bases; J trimming: 10 bases; junction bases outside the gene matches: 9. CDR1 and CDR2 (germline): SNHLY, FYNNEI. The CDR3 consists of 14 residues. CDR3 nucleotide sequence: TGTGCCAGCACTGGACAGGGATCGACCTCACCCCTCCACTTT. Protein: CASTGQGSTSPLHF.

The chain combines TRBV28 with TRBJ1-4; possible D gene TRBD1, 6 bases. Germline assignment: CDR1 MDHEN and CDR2 SYDVKM. The CDR3 runs to 14 residues. V dropped 2 bases and J dropped 5 bases, with 9 bases sitting between them. CDR3 region: CASSLAGANEKLFF. For the CDR3, the DNA is TGTGCCAGCAGTTTAGCAGGGGCGAATGAAAAACTGTTTTTT.

This clone was found a few times. The V gene is TRBV4-3, the J gene TRBJ1-2; D may be TRBD1 (6 bases). Germline-derived CDR1 and CDR2 are LGHNA and YSLEER. The ends were cut back, 0 bases at V and 4 bases at J, with 12 bases in the middle. This CDR3 spans 15 amino acids. CDR3 sequence (DNA): TGCGCCAGCAGCCAAGAAGGGGGTGACGGCTATGGCTACACCTTC. Amino acid sequence: CASSQEGGDGYGYTF.

The chain is built from TRBV5-1 and TRBJ1-2, with D possibly TRBD1 on 5 matching bases. CDR1 and CDR2 from the germline V gene are SGHRS and YFSETQ. V was shortened by 7 bases and J by 4 bases, with 20 bases between the two germline ends. This CDR3 contains 15 residues. CDR3 amino acids: CASFLVEGGGYGYTF. CDR3 nucleotides: TGCGCCAGCTTCCTGGTAGAGGGCGGGGGCTATGGCTACACCTTC. Full variable domain (remainder filled in from reference TRBV5-1 and TRBJ1-2): KAGVTQTPRYLIKTRGQQVTLSCSPISGHRSVSWYQQTPGQGLQFLFEYFSETQRNKGNFPGRFSGRQFSNSRSEMNVSTLELGDSALYLCASFLVEGGGYGYTFGSGTRLTVV.

This chain connects TRBV7-9 to TRBJ1-2; 7 bases align to TRBD1. The germline CDR1 and CDR2 sequences are SEHNR and FQNEAQ (reference sequence). J gave up 5 bases and V 2 bases, and 8 bases lay outside the gene matches. The CDR3 length is 15 residues. CDR3 bases: TGTGCCAGCAGCTTATTAGGAGGGACAGATTATGGCTACACCTTC. This sequence encodes CASSLLGGTDYGYTF.

V usage is TRBV4-2 and J usage is TRBJ2-1; 7 bases fit TRBD1. Germline V lookup: CDR1 LGHNA, CDR2 YNFKEQ. V shed 0 bases, J shed 5 bases, and the junction held 7 bases outside the gene matches. The CDR3 length is 16 residues. The CDR3 spells CASSQESDRENNEQFF. The CDR3 DNA is TGTGCCAGCAGCCAAGAAAGTGACAGGGAGAACAATGAGCAGTTCTTC.

V is TRBV19 and J is TRBJ2-7; a possible D gene is TRBD1 (6 bases). Germline V CDR1 and CDR2: LNHDA, SQIVND (reference sequence). The CDR3 has 15 amino acids. V gave up 3 bases and J gave up 0 bases, with 12 bases separating them. CDR3 bases: TGTGCCAGTAGTATCCAACAGGGCCTCTCCTACGAGCAGTACTTC. It codes for CASSIQQGLSYEQYF.

Remarks on this clone: This could be a read error, since a much larger clone is one nucleotide away. The chain combines TRBV12-3 or TRBV12-4 with TRBJ1-1; D possibly corresponds to TRBD1 (5 bases). V lost 2 bases, J lost 4 bases, and 8 bases lay in between. The CDR3 consists of 13 residues. The DNA for the CDR3 is TGTGCCAGCAGTTTATCAGGGTCCACTGAAGCTTTCTTT. Its translation is CASSLSGSTEAFF.

V is TRBV21-1 and J is TRBJ1-2. TRBV21-1 is a known pseudogene. The CDR3 is 14 amino acids. DNA of the CDR3: TGTGCCAGCAGCAAAGAGGAGGAGCTCTATGGCTACACCTTC. Translated: CASSKEEELYGYTF.

This chain joins TRBV28 and TRBJ2-1, with 13 bases aligning to TRBD2. CDR3 length: 17 amino acids. Germline loops: CDR1 MDHEN, CDR2 SYDVKM. Trimming took 4 bases from V and 4 from J; bases not matched to a gene: 7. The CDR3 DNA sequence: TGTGCCAGCAGTTCAAGGACTAGCGGGAGAAGGTACAATGAGCAGTTCTTC. This gives the protein CASSSRTSGRRYNEQFF. Based on the CDR3 plus reference TRBV28 and TRBJ2-1, the full variable domain is DVKVTQSSRYLVKRTGEKVFLECVQDMDHENMFWYRQDPGLGLRLIYFSYDVKMKEKGDIPEGYSVSREKKERFSLILESASTNQTSMYLCASSSRTSGRRYNEQFFGPGTRLTVL.

V gene TRBV3-1 (or the pseudogene TRBV3-2) combines with J gene TRBJ2-3; tentative D call: TRBD2 (6 bases). Between the trimmed V and J ends, which lost 0 bases and 4 bases, there was a span of 14 bases. The CDR3 sequence is 16 residues long. In germline, CDR1 is LGHDT, CDR2 YNNKEL (reference sequence). This CDR3 reads CASSQDSAGSADTQYF. DNA of the CDR3: TGTGCCAGCAGCCAAGATAGCGCGGGGAGTGCAGATACGCAGTATTTT.

The chain links TRBV7-3 to TRBJ2-1; TRBD2 matches 7 bases. CDR3 size: 15 residues. J was trimmed by 3 bases and V by 5 bases; bases with no gene match: 7. CDR1 and CDR2 (germline): SGHTA, FQGTGA. The CDR3 DNA sequence: TGTGCCAGCAGCGCGTCCGGGACTAACTACAATGAGCAGTTCTTC. Translated: CASSASGTNYNEQFF.

V is TRBV6-5 and J is TRBJ2-7; TRBD1 might be the D (5 bases). Deletions cut 5 bases from V and 3 bases from J, with 17 bases between. The CDR3 spans 15 residues. CDR1 is MNHEY and CDR2 is SVGAGI in the germline V gene. The CDR3 loop reads CASSMDTRFGYEQYF. The CDR3 region has the DNA TGTGCCAGCAGTATGGACACCCGCTTTGGCTACGAGCAGTACTTC.

V gene TRBV28 combines with J gene TRBJ1-6; TRBD1 is a possible D gene (6 bases). This CDR3 spans 15 amino acids. From germline, CDR1 is MDHEN and CDR2 SYDVKM. V shed 2 bases and J shed 10 bases, with 15 bases lying between them. The CDR3: CASSLGVDRRSPLHF. CDR3 in DNA: TGTGCCAGCAGTTTAGGAGTCGACAGGAGGTCACCCCTCCACTTT.

The V call is TRBV11-2, the J call TRBJ1-2, with 7 bases lining up with TRBD1. The CDR3 sequence is 15 residues long. Germline values: CDR1 SGHAT, CDR2 FQNNGV. The V and J ends lost 1 base and 5 bases, in that order; junction bases with no gene match: 7. CDR3 nucleotide sequence: TGTGCCAGCAGCTTAGTGGCCAGGGGGTCTTATGGCTACACCTTC. Translating gives CASSLVARGSYGYTF.

V and J are TRBV28 and TRBJ2-1; no reliable D call. The CDR3 runs to 14 residues. V was shortened by 6 bases and J by 2 bases, with 11 bases between the two germline ends. Germline loops: CDR1 MDHEN, CDR2 SYDVKM. The CDR3 bases are TGTGCCAGCAGCCTCCCCTATCCCTACAATGAGCAGTTCTTC. As protein: CASSLPYPYNEQFF.

The chain carries TRBV27 and TRBJ2-7; 8 nucleotides line up with TRBD2. The CDR3 runs to 14 residues. Germline CDR1 and CDR2: MNHEY and SMNVEV (reference sequence). Losses at the gene ends were 3 bases for V and 6 bases for J; bases not matched to a gene: 7. CDR3 in amino acids: CASSFRGGRGEQYF. As DNA, the CDR3 is TGTGCCAGCAGTTTTCGGGGGGGCCGCGGCGAGCAGTACTTC.

The DNA of the CDR3 is TGTGCCAGCAGTTACTCGAGACACCTAAACTACGAGCAGTACTTC. This encodes CASSYSRHLNYEQYF. The chain carries TRBV6-5 and TRBJ2-7; no reliable D call. The CDR3 has 15 amino acids. Germline values: CDR1 MNHEY, CDR2 SVGAGI. The V end lost 0 bases, the J end lost 3 bases, and 12 bases lay between the germline ends.

The J gene is TRBJ2-5, the V gene TRBV28; 7 nucleotides match TRBD1. From germline, CDR1 is MDHEN and CDR2 SYDVKM. Unmatched junction bases numbered 1, after V lost 4 bases and J lost 2 bases. This CDR3 comprises 13 residues. The CDR3 loop reads CASSSGQQETQYF. The CDR3 region has the DNA TGTGCCAGCAGTTCGGGACAGCAAGAGACCCAGTACTTC.

The rearrangement links TRBV28 to TRBJ2-7; TRBD2 aligns across 11 bases. The CDR3 has 15 residues. Trimming removed 6 bases from V and 5 bases from J; junction bases left unmatched: 9. Germline-derived CDR1 and CDR2 are MDHEN and SYDVKM. The CDR3 DNA follows: TGTGCCAGCAGGTCACTAGCGGGGGTCCTCGACGAGCAGTACTTC. Protein sequence: CASRSLAGVLDEQYF. Combining the CDR3 with reference TRBV28 and TRBJ2-7 gives the whole variable domain DVKVTQSSRYLVKRTGEKVFLECVQDMDHENMFWYRQDPGLGLRLIYFSYDVKMKEKGDIPEGYSVSREKKERFSLILESASTNQTSMYLCASRSLAGVLDEQYFGPGTRLTVT.

V and J are TRBV9 and TRBJ2-7; the D gene is possibly TRBD1 (5 bases). CDR3 length: 14 residues. Germline V lookup: CDR1 SGDLS, CDR2 YYNGEE. The V gene lost 2 bases and the J gene lost 7 bases, with 16 bases spanning the gap. The CDR3 is CASSVSIGAKEQYF. The CDR3 nucleotides are TGTGCCAGCAGCGTTTCGATAGGGGCTAAGGAGCAGTACTTC.

The rearrangement links TRBV5-4 to TRBJ2-1; possible D gene TRBD2, 5 bases. With 0 bases removed from V and 6 bases from J, the gap between germline ends came to 10 bases. This CDR3 is built from 14 residues. Germline loops: CDR1 SGHNT, CDR2 YYREEE (reference sequence). As DNA, the CDR3 is TGTGCCAGCAGCTTGGCCTGGAGCGGCAATGAGCAGTTCTTC. It translates to CASSLAWSGNEQFF.

The chain combines TRBV5-1 with TRBJ1-2, with 10 nucleotides matching TRBD1. This CDR3 region has 14 residues. Trimming cost V 0 bases and J 8 bases; bases outside gene matches: 4. Germline V gives CDR1 SGHRS, CDR2 YFSETQ. The CDR3 nucleotides are TGCGCCAGCAGCTTGGAGACAGGGGGCTTAGGCTACACCTTC. Amino acid sequence: CASSLETGGLGYTF.

In its sample, this clone was seen a few times. The rearrangement uses TRBV5-4 and TRBJ2-1, with 9 bases identical to TRBD1. The junction had 10 bases not matched to a gene; V was cut back by 8 bases and J by 4 bases. Germline lookup yields CDR1 SGHNT and CDR2 YYREEE (reference sequence). The length of the CDR3 is 15 residues. The CDR3 reads CASAPGTGSYNEQFF. The CDR3 nucleotides read TGTGCCAGTGCCCCCGGGACAGGGTCTTACAATGAGCAGTTCTTC.

V is TRBV28 and J is TRBJ2-7; 9 bases align to TRBD1. CDR1 and CDR2 (germline): MDHEN, SYDVKM. Trimming took 5 bases from V and 2 from J; bases not matched to a gene: 10. This CDR3 region has 16 residues. The CDR3 region is CASSPPGQGHTYEQYF. CDR3 nucleotide sequence: TGTGCCAGCAGTCCCCCCGGACAGGGGCACACCTACGAGCAGTACTTC.

Here the CDR3 reads CASRDLRQGTNEKLFF. CDR3 DNA: TGTGCCAGCAGGGACCTTCGACAGGGGACTAATGAAAAACTGTTTTTT. This sequence joins TRBV7-6 and TRBJ1-4, with TRBD1 matching 8 bases. Germline CDR1 is SGHVS and CDR2 is FNYEAQ. J lost 2 bases, V lost 6 bases, and 8 bases had no gene match. The CDR3 has 16 residues.